Presented here are 29 T cell receptor beta chains from one specimen sequenced in a study of cytomegalovirus exposure and HLA in healthy donors. In the PCR, 60 Vbeta and 13 Jbeta primers were used. The method was immunoSEQ multiplex PCR; TCRdb's version includes in-frame clones alone and lacks a portion of them. The sample records 85,000 to 100,000 clones, around 77% being singletons. Sequencing input: PBMCs. Receptor source: a man aged 35-49 years in good health and CMV-seronegative.

The rearrangement uses TRBV7-8 and TRBJ2-5; 7 nucleotides agree with TRBD1. The end of the DNA is better explained by TRBJ2-7, so the J call may be wrong. Per the germline V gene, CDR1 is SGHVS and CDR2 is FQNEAQ. This CDR3 is built from 14 residues. The CDR3 is CASSRRDSSGEQYF. DNA of the CDR3: TGTGCCAGCAGCCGACGGGACAGTTCAGGCGAGCAGTACTTC.

This clone was seen only once. This sequence joins TRBV6-5 and TRBJ1-2, with 9 nucleotides matching TRBD1. Germline CDR1 reads MNHEY; CDR2 reads SVGAGI. The junction had 4 bases not matched to a gene; V was cut back by 4 bases and J by 4 bases. The CDR3 totals 14 residues. The CDR3 DNA follows: TGTGCCAGCAGTTTTGGGACAGGGTTCTATGGCTACACCTTC. It encodes CASSFGTGFYGYTF.

This clone was found a few times. The chain uses TRBV28 and TRBJ1-2; possibly TRBD1 for D (5 bases). Between the trimmed V and J ends, which lost 4 bases and 5 bases, there was a span of 20 bases. This CDR3 contains 16 residues. In germline, CDR1 is MDHEN, CDR2 SYDVKM. The CDR3 coding sequence is TGTGCCAGCAGTTCCCATCATTCAGGGCAGGGATATGGCTACACCTTC. This gives the protein CASSSHHSGQGYGYTF.

The CDR3 protein is CASSLTGEYEQYF. CDR3 sequence (DNA): TGTGCCAGCAGCTTAACAGGGGAATACGAGCAGTACTTC. V usage is TRBV2 and J usage is TRBJ2-7, with TRBD1 identical over 7 bases. The CDR3 is 13 residues long. After removal of 6 bases from V and 4 bases from J, the junction contained 6 bases not matched to a gene. Per germline, CDR1 SNHLY and CDR2 FYNNEI.

The chain has TRBV28 and TRBJ2-1; possibly TRBD2 for D (5 bases). CDR1 and CDR2 (germline): MDHEN, SYDVKM. The CDR3 spans 15 residues. V gave up 6 bases and J gave up 5 bases, with 17 bases separating them. CDR3 protein: CASRTGGWTNNEQFF. In DNA form, the CDR3 reads TGTGCCAGCAGGACGGGCGGGTGGACGAACAATGAGCAGTTCTTC.

Comments on this clone: A read error may account for a junction end that differs from germline. The rearrangement uses TRBV30 and TRBJ1-2; D is ambiguous. Germline CDR1 reads GTSNPN; CDR2 reads SVGIG (reference sequence). The CDR3 loop spans 12 amino acids. The CDR3 coding sequence is TGTGCCTGGAGTGTATCCCAACGGCAGGCCTCATTC. The encoded protein is CAWSVSQRQASF. Full variable domain (rest looked up from reference TRBV30 and TRBJ1-2): SQTIHQWPATLVQPVGSPLSLECTVEGTSNPNLYWYRQAAGRGLQLLFYSVGIGQISSEVPQNLSASRPQDRQFILSSKKLLLSDSGFYLCAWSVSQRQASFGSGTRLTVV.

This clone was recorded a few times. This chain connects TRBV5-4 to TRBJ2-2; 9 bases map to TRBD1. Germline V gene lookup returns CDR1 SGHNT and CDR2 YYREEE (reference sequence). CDR3 length equals 15 residues. V dropped 0 bases and J dropped 7; count of bases not matched to a gene: 4. The CDR3 DNA is TGTGCCAGCAGCTTGGACAGGGGGCGAATCGGGGAGCTGTTTTTT. Encoded protein: CASSLDRGRIGELFF.

The chain employs TRBV27 and TRBJ2-3, with a tentative D call TRBD1 (6 bases). CDR3 size: 11 residues. CDR1 and CDR2 (germline): MNHEY, SMNVEV (reference sequence). V was shortened by 3 bases and J by 9 bases, with 7 bases between the two germline ends. The CDR3: CASSLRGTQYF. The CDR3 nucleotides are TGTGCCAGCAGTTTGAGGGGGACGCAGTATTTT.

This clone was seen only a few times. The chain joins TRBV6-1 to TRBJ1-5, with D hard to call. The germline V gene encodes CDR1 MNHNS and CDR2 SASEGT. The CDR3 is 14 residues long. V lost 1 base, J lost 2 bases, and 6 bases lay in between. CDR3 sequence (DNA): TGTGCCAGCAGTGAAGGCGTGGGCAATCAGCCCCAGCATTTT. It encodes CASSEGVGNQPQHF.

The rearrangement uses TRBV27 and TRBJ2-7; D gene uncertain. From germline, CDR1 is MNHEY and CDR2 SMNVEV (reference sequence). The length of the CDR3 is 13 residues. Trimming shortened V by 1 base and J by 4 bases, and 8 bases separated the two germline ends. This chain's CDR3 is CASSLLAAYEQYF. CDR3 nucleotide sequence: TGTGCCAGCAGTTTATTAGCCGCATACGAGCAGTACTTC.

The rearrangement uses TRBV7-3 and TRBJ1-2, with D maybe TRBD1 (6 bases). CDR3 length equals 13 residues. V was clipped by 1 base and J by 7 bases, with 10 bases between them. Germline-derived CDR1 and CDR2 are SGHTA and FQGTGA. CDR3 DNA: TGTGCCAGCAGCTTAAATGGGGGCCGTGGCTACACCTTC. Its protein product is CASSLNGGRGYTF.

This clone was detected a few times. The chain recombines TRBV19 with TRBJ1-3; possible D gene TRBD1, 5 bases. Trimming pared 5 bases from V and 0 bases from J, leaving 14 bases between. In germline, CDR1 is LNHDA, CDR2 SQIVND (reference sequence). The CDR3 contains 16 residues. The CDR3 DNA sequence: TGTGCCAGTAGTCCAGACAGACCGTACTCTGGAAACACCATATATTTT. This encodes CASSPDRPYSGNTIYF.

The chain has TRBV7-7 and TRBJ2-1, with 13 nucleotides matching TRBD2. Trimming cost V 5 bases and J 7 bases; bases outside gene matches: 11. The V gene's germline CDR1 is SSHAT and CDR2 FNYEAQ (reference sequence). The CDR3 is 17 residues long. The CDR3 sequence is CASSQLAGGRFGNEQFF. For the CDR3, the DNA is TGTGCCAGCAGCCAACTAGCGGGAGGGCGATTTGGGAATGAGCAGTTCTTC.

This chain uses TRBV7-8 with TRBJ2-1; 10 bases match TRBD2. The V gene's germline CDR1 is SGHVS and CDR2 FQNEAQ. The CDR3 consists of 16 residues. The ends lost 7 bases at V and 7 bases at J; junction bases unmatched: 13. The CDR3 DNA reads TGTGCCAGCACCCTTCGGGCTAGCGGGAGCGGTAATGAGCAGTTCTTC. Amino acid sequence: CASTLRASGSGNEQFF.

J is TRBJ2-7 and V is TRBV28; 8 nucleotides agree with TRBD2. The CDR3 is 14 amino acids. Per the germline V gene, CDR1 is MDHEN and CDR2 is SYDVKM. V lost 7 bases to trimming and J lost 4 bases; unmatched junction nucleotides: 9. CDR3 sequence (DNA): TGTGCCAGCACCGGGGGGGGATCTCTGTACGAGCAGTACTTC. This codes for CASTGGGSLYEQYF.

The chain links TRBV5-4 to TRBJ2-1; 7 bases line up with TRBD1. V trimming: 6 bases; J trimming: 0 bases; junction bases outside the gene matches: 6. Germline V gene sequence: CDR1 SGHNT, CDR2 YYREEE (reference sequence). The CDR3 is made up of 15 amino acids. CDR3 residues: CASNEGAISYNEQFF. Here the CDR3 DNA reads TGTGCCAGCAACGAGGGGGCGATCTCCTACAATGAGCAGTTCTTC.

V usage is TRBV11-2 and J usage is TRBJ2-3, with D possibly matching TRBD1 (5 bases). Trimming took off 0 bases at V and 1 base at J, with 11 bases between the two ends. Germline CDR1 and CDR2: SGHAT and FQNNGV. The CDR3 sequence is 16 residues long. This CDR3 is CASSLDPGLGTDTQYF. CDR3 nucleotide sequence: TGTGCCAGCAGCTTAGATCCAGGGTTGGGCACAGATACGCAGTATTTT.

V usage is TRBV19 and J usage is TRBJ2-1; 14 bases map to TRBD2. The germline V gene encodes CDR1 LNHDA and CDR2 SQIVND (reference sequence). V lost 5 bases and J lost 3; bases outside the gene matches: 9. This CDR3 region has 18 residues. The CDR3 is CASSAPRLAGGYYNEQFF. The CDR3 DNA is TGTGCCAGTAGTGCCCCGCGACTAGCGGGAGGGTACTACAATGAGCAGTTCTTC. The full variable domain, completed using reference TRBV19 and TRBJ2-1, is DGGITQSPKYLFRKEGQNVTLSCEQNLNHDAMYWYRQDPGQGLRLIYYSQIVNDFQKGDIAEGYSVSREKKESFPLTVTSAQKNPTAFYLCASSAPRLAGGYYNEQFFGPGTRLTVL.

This clone was counted only a few times. The chain uses TRBV30 and TRBJ2-6; 7 bases are shared with TRBD1. The CDR3 spans 18 residues. Germline-derived CDR1 and CDR2 are GTSNPN and SVGIG (reference sequence). V trimming: 0 bases; J trimming: 4 bases; junction bases outside the gene matches: 12. CDR3 residues: CAWSVLGQGVGGANVLTF. CDR3 in DNA: TGTGCCTGGAGTGTACTCGGCCAGGGGGTAGGGGGGGCCAACGTCCTGACTTTC.

This clone was seen a handful of times. The chain employs TRBV2 and TRBJ2-7, with a possible D match to TRBD2 (7 bases). V lost 6 bases and J lost 4, with 13 bases in between. Germline lookup yields CDR1 SNHLY and CDR2 FYNNEI. This CDR3 region has 13 residues. The CDR3 protein is CASRAGGLYEQYF. CDR3 in DNA: TGTGCCAGCAGGGCCGGGGGGCTGTACGAGCAGTACTTC.

This clone was detected once. The rearrangement uses TRBV4-1 and TRBJ2-7, with 7 bases fitting TRBD1. This CDR3 has 12 amino acids. Germline CDR1 reads MGHRA; CDR2 reads YSYEKL. Trimming cost V 4 bases and J 7 bases; bases outside gene matches: 4. The CDR3, as DNA: TGCGCCAGCAGCCTACAGGGGCGGGAGCAGTACTTC. Protein product: CASSLQGREQYF.

The chain is built from TRBV5-1 and TRBJ2-7, with 7 bases identical to TRBD1. The CDR3 loop spans 18 amino acids. CDR1 is SGHRS and CDR2 is YFSETQ in the germline V gene. Trimming cost V 4 bases and J 1 base; bases outside gene matches: 17. The CDR3: CASSPYFRVQGVSYEQYF. In DNA form, the CDR3 reads TGCGCCAGCAGCCCCTACTTTCGCGTCCAGGGGGTTTCCTACGAGCAGTACTTC.

The CDR3 region has the DNA TGTGCCAGCAGCTTAGCCGGGACAGGGGCTAACTATGGCTACACCTTC. Translation gives CASSLAGTGANYGYTF. The rearrangement uses TRBV7-2 and TRBJ1-2; 10 positions agree with TRBD1. The CDR3 is 16 amino acids. CDR1 is SGHTA and CDR2 is FQGNSA in the germline V gene. The ends lost 0 bases at V and 0 bases at J; junction bases unmatched: 1.

V and J are TRBV5-1 and TRBJ2-1; 8 positions agree with TRBD1. V was clipped by 4 bases and J by 5 bases; unmatched bases: 11. The CDR3 totals 16 residues. Germline V gives CDR1 SGHRS, CDR2 YFSETQ. This CDR3 reads CASSPLGGQGHNEQFF. CDR3 DNA sequence: TGCGCCAGCAGCCCCCTCGGAGGACAGGGCCACAATGAGCAGTTCTTC.

In its sample, this clone was seen a few times. This chain joins TRBV18 and TRBJ1-1; a possible D gene is TRBD1 (6 bases). From germline, CDR1 is KGHSH and CDR2 LQKENI. The V end was cut by 3 bases, the J end by 6 bases, with 17 bases between. This CDR3 comprises 15 residues. CDR3 nucleotide sequence: TGTGCCAGCTCACCCGATCCGGCAGGGGAAGCTGAAGCTTTCTTT. This translates into CASSPDPAGEAEAFF.

The V call is TRBV7-2, the J call TRBJ2-1; D ambiguous. Trimming stripped 5 bases from V and 4 bases from J, with 9 bases between. Germline CDR1 reads SGHTA; CDR2 reads FQGNSA. The CDR3 is 13 amino acids. CDR3 sequence (DNA): TGTGCCAGCAGCCAAGACATTTACAATGAGCAGTTCTTC. Its translation: CASSQDIYNEQFF. Combining the CDR3 with reference TRBV7-2 and TRBJ2-1 gives the whole variable domain GAGVSQSPSNKVTEKGKDVELRCDPISGHTALYWYRQSLGQGLEFLIYFQGNSAPDKSGLPSDRFSAERTGGSVSTLTIQRTQQEDSAVYLCASSQDIYNEQFFGPGTRLTVL.

The genes are TRBV28 and TRBJ1-1, with D perhaps TRBD1 (6 bases). The CDR3 contains 16 residues. V lost 2 bases and J 5 bases, leaving 18 bases between the germline ends. Germline lookup yields CDR1 MDHEN and CDR2 SYDVKM. Written as DNA, the CDR3 is TGTGCCAGCAGTTTAAGGGCGGGAGGGGGAGATACTGAAGCTTTCTTT. Residues: CASSLRAGGGDTEAFF.

Note on this clone: The junction departs from the called germline gene at one end, perhaps through a read error. The chain uses TRBV29-1 and TRBJ2-3; 12 bases map to TRBD1. This CDR3 region has 16 residues. Germline-derived CDR1 and CDR2 are SQVTM and ANQGSEA. The CDR3 loop reads CSVEAGTGGAADTQYF. The CDR3 nucleotides read TGCAGCGTAGAAGCCGGGACAGGGGGCGCGGCAGATACGCAGTATTTT.

J is TRBJ1-2 and V is TRBV9; 8 nucleotides match TRBD1. The CDR3 is made up of 15 amino acids. Germline CDR1 and CDR2: SGDLS and YYNGEE. V dropped 1 base and J dropped 5; count of bases not matched to a gene: 7. The CDR3 nucleotides are TGTGCCAGCAGCGTAACGGACAGGGTGGAGTATGGCTACACCTTC. Its translation: CASSVTDRVEYGYTF.